A single sample gave rise to the 3 T cell receptor beta chains below, sequenced in a study of lymphopenia after photon versus proton radiotherapy. Using immunoSEQ multiplex PCR, the repertoire was profiled, and TCRdb retains in-frame clones only, with some absent. The sample holds roughly 150,000 clones, 88% seen once. Sequencing used peripheral blood, obtained from a patient treated with photon-based radiotherapy. These receptors were obtained from a man aged 50-60 years with gastric cancer.

This chain connects TRBV19 to TRBJ1-4; D ambiguous. The CDR3 consists of 15 residues. Trimming pared 5 bases from V and 6 bases from J, leaving 16 bases between. Germline V lookup: CDR1 LNHDA, CDR2 SQIVND (reference sequence). Written as DNA, the CDR3 is TGTGCCAGTAGTCCCCATGAGGGTCAAGATGAAAAACTGTTTTTT. Amino acid sequence: CASSPHEGQDEKLFF.

The rearrangement links TRBV11-2 to TRBJ2-2; 8 nucleotides agree with TRBD2. The germline gives CDR1 SGHAT, CDR2 FQNNGV. V trimming: 6 bases; J trimming: 2 bases; junction bases outside the gene matches: 5. The CDR3 consists of 15 residues. The chain's CDR3 is CASSVAGFNTGELFF. CDR3 in DNA: TGTGCCAGCAGTGTAGCGGGATTTAACACCGGGGAGCTGTTTTTT. The full variable domain, with the rest looked up from reference TRBV11-2 and TRBJ2-2, is EAGVAQSPRYKIIEKRQSVAFWCNPISGHATLYWYQQILGQGPKLLIQFQNNGVVDDSQLPKDRFSAERLKGVDSTLKIQPAKLEDSAVYLCASSVAGFNTGELFFGEGSRLTVL.

The chain has TRBV29-1 and TRBJ2-1; perhaps TRBD2 as D (5 bases). The CDR3 loop spans 11 amino acids. Trimming took 7 bases from V and 9 from J, leaving 13 bases between them. CDR1 is SQVTM and CDR2 is ANQGSEA in the germline V gene. CDR3 in amino acids: CSAERRGEQFF. CDR3 nucleotides: TGCAGCGCCGAGCGGCGCGGTGAGCAGTTCTTC.